Listed here are 32 T cell receptor beta chains from one sample, sequenced in a study of human T cells and chemical hapten exposure. Regarding time point: patch test 1, 2 weeks after DPC sensitization. Specified treatment: therapeutic diphenylcyclopropenone sensitization with weekly scalp DPC. TCRdb reanalysed the RACE reads using MiXCR and keeps one entry per CDR3 protein. The repertoire holds roughly 180,000 distinct CDR3 sequences, around 15% seen once, with 1.7% in the top ten. The sample in question was whole blood, obtained in connection with sensitization to the hapten diphenylcyclopropenone (DPC). Receptor source: a woman between 25 and 40 years old with alopecia areata. Some clones in this sample may be carry-over from other donors' samples.

This clonotype was detected only a few times. Its ends do not fully match the called genes, so a read error is possible. The CDR3 region is CASSYPGTSRVLF. The CDR3, as DNA: TGTGCCAGCAGTTACCCCGGGACGTCAAGGGTCCTCTTC. This sequence joins TRBV6-5 and TRBJ1-2, with D perhaps matching TRBD1 (5 bases). The CDR3 length is 13 residues. Germline-derived CDR1 and CDR2 are MNHEY and SVGAGI.

The chain combines TRBV19 with TRBJ1-2; D not certain. The germline V gene has CDR1 LNHDA and CDR2 SQIVND (reference sequence). This CDR3 region has 13 residues. Trimming took 3 bases from V and 7 from J, leaving 12 bases between them. The CDR3 is CASSIGLVGGYTF. The CDR3 DNA is TGTGCCAGTAGTATCGGCCTGGTGGGTGGCTACACCTTC.

In this sample, this clonotype turned up many times. The chain couples TRBV7-3 to TRBJ1-6; D is unresolved. Trimming removed 6 bases from V and 6 bases from J, with 9 bases in between. The germline CDR1 and CDR2 sequences are SGHTA and FQGTGA. The CDR3 loop spans 13 amino acids. The CDR3 loop reads CASRQGFNSPLHF. CDR3 DNA: TGTGCCAGCAGGCAAGGCTTTAATTCACCCCTCCACTTT.

This clonotype showed up many times. The V and J genes are TRBV7-9 and TRBJ1-4, with D perhaps matching TRBD1 (6 bases). With 4 bases removed from V and 11 bases from J, the gap between germline ends came to 17 bases. Looked up from germline, CDR1 is SEHNR and CDR2 is FQNEAQ (reference sequence). This CDR3 has 14 amino acids. The chain's CDR3 is CASSSDSSPRKLFF. The CDR3 nucleotides are TGTGCCAGCAGCTCGGACAGCTCCCCGAGGAAACTGTTTTTT. The full variable domain, its missing parts supplied by reference TRBV7-9 and TRBJ1-4, is DTGVSQNPRHKITKRGQNVTFRCDPISEHNRLYWYRQTLGQGPEFLTYFQNEAQLEKSRLLSDRFSAERPKGSFSTLEIQRTEQGDSAMYLCASSSDSSPRKLFFGSGTQLSVL.

V usage is TRBV28 and J usage is TRBJ2-3; TRBD2 matches 7 bases. V was clipped by 3 bases and J by 14 bases; unmatched bases: 11. CDR1 is MDHEN and CDR2 is SYDVKM in the germline V gene. This CDR3 region has 13 residues. CDR3 nucleotide sequence: TGTGCCAGCAGTTTCCAGCGGGATGCCCCAGGGTATTTT. This codes for CASSFQRDAPGYF.

This rearrangement joins TRBV20-1 to TRBJ1-1; 9 positions match TRBD1. There are 14 residues in the CDR3. V trimming: 8 bases; J trimming: 2 bases; junction bases outside the gene matches: 9. Germline CDR1 reads DFQATT; CDR2 reads SNEGSKA (reference sequence). This CDR3 is CSPLQGAGNTEAFF. The CDR3 nucleotides are TGCAGTCCTTTACAGGGGGCGGGAAACACTGAAGCTTTCTTT.

CDR3 residues: CAISEYSGDLGTEAFF. CDR3 bases: TGTGCCATCAGTGAGTACTCGGGGGACTTGGGCACTGAAGCTTTCTTT. This chain links TRBV10-3 with TRBJ1-1, with a tentative D call TRBD1 (5 bases). CDR1 and CDR2 from the germline V gene are ENHRY and SYGVKD. Trimming cost V 1 base and J 4 bases, with 16 bases left between them. This CDR3 comprises 16 residues.

The V gene is TRBV28, the J gene TRBJ1-1, with D possibly TRBD1 on 6 matching bases. Germline V lookup: CDR1 MDHEN, CDR2 SYDVKM. This CDR3 region has 13 residues. V gave up 5 bases and J gave up 1 base, with 8 bases separating them. DNA of the CDR3: TGTGCCAGCAGTGACAGGAAGAACACTGAAGCTTTCTTT. Translated, it gives CASSDRKNTEAFF.

This clonotype was counted many times. V gene TRBV29-1 combines with J gene TRBJ1-2; 9 bases fit TRBD1. The CDR3 totals 15 residues. V lost 5 bases and J lost 2; bases outside the gene matches: 9. The germline V gene has CDR1 SQVTM and CDR2 ANQGSEA. The CDR3 is CSVPDRGAPNYGYTF. The CDR3 DNA sequence: TGCAGCGTTCCCGACAGGGGGGCCCCCAACTATGGCTACACCTTC.

J is TRBJ1-1 and V is TRBV6-5, with D unclear. The CDR3 is made up of 13 amino acids. The germline CDR1 and CDR2 sequences are MNHEY and SVGAGI. The ends were cut back, 6 bases at V and 3 bases at J, with 11 bases in the middle. The DNA for the CDR3 is TGTGCCAGCAGCCCTCCGGGGTACACTGAAGCTTTCTTT. Protein: CASSPPGYTEAFF.

This clonotype has a handful of counts. The chain employs TRBV9 and TRBJ1-1; D possibly corresponds to TRBD1 (5 bases). V dropped 3 bases and J dropped 1 base, with 13 bases sitting between them. The CDR3 contains 15 residues. From germline, CDR1 is SGDLS and CDR2 YYNGEE. Here the CDR3 reads CASSGGTLGNTEAFF. CDR3 bases: TGTGCCAGCAGCGGAGGGACCCTAGGGAACACTGAAGCTTTCTTT.

This clonotype appeared many times. The J gene is TRBJ2-1, the V gene TRBV23-1; 9 nucleotides align to TRBD2. TRBV23-1 is placed among ORFs of uncertain function. The ends lost 2 bases at V and 0 bases at J; junction bases unmatched: 2. The length of the CDR3 is 16 residues. CDR3 sequence (DNA): TGCGCCAGCAGTCAAAATAGCGGGAGCTCCTACAATGAGCAGTTCTTC. Translation gives CASSQNSGSSYNEQFF.

This clonotype was recorded a few times. The chain couples TRBV7-9 to TRBJ2-3; 9 bases match TRBD2. CDR1 and CDR2 (germline): SEHNR, FQNEAQ (reference sequence). The CDR3 is made up of 17 amino acids. V lost 4 bases to trimming and J lost 2 bases; unmatched junction nucleotides: 10. The CDR3 protein is CASSSAAGGGATDTQYF. The DNA for the CDR3 is TGTGCCAGCAGCTCAGCTGCGGGCGGGGGGGCCACAGATACGCAGTATTTT.

The chain combines TRBV20-1 with TRBJ2-5, with D possibly being TRBD2 (6 bases). Germline CDR1 DFQATT, CDR2 SNEGSKA (reference sequence). The CDR3 is 15 residues long. Trimming shortened V by 5 bases and J by 1 base, and 17 bases separated the two germline ends. CDR3 sequence: CSAYGGASAQETQYF. In nucleotides, the CDR3 is TGCAGTGCTTACGGCGGGGCTAGCGCCCAAGAGACCCAGTACTTC.

This clonotype has just a few counts. The chain employs TRBV5-1 and TRBJ2-1; 9 bases map to TRBD2. V dropped 2 bases and J dropped 5; count of bases not matched to a gene: 17. This CDR3 is 19 amino acids long. The V gene's germline CDR1 is SGHRS and CDR2 YFSETQ. The CDR3: CASSFPSGVPTGPHNEQFF. CDR3 nucleotide sequence: TGCGCCAGCAGCTTCCCTAGCGGGGTACCGACTGGTCCCCACAATGAGCAGTTCTTC. Full variable domain (remainder filled in from reference TRBV5-1 and TRBJ2-1): KAGVTQTPRYLIKTRGQQVTLSCSPISGHRSVSWYQQTPGQGLQFLFEYFSETQRNKGNFPGRFSGRQFSNSRSEMNVSTLELGDSALYLCASSFPSGVPTGPHNEQFFGPGTRLTVL.

The gene calls are TRBV6-1 and TRBJ2-7; perhaps TRBD2 as D (6 bases). The V end was cut by 4 bases, the J end by 2 bases, with 15 bases between. The CDR3 is 15 residues long. Germline-derived CDR1 and CDR2 are MNHNS and SASEGT. The DNA for the CDR3 is TGTGCCAGCAGTGGGGGGGTATCGCACCCCTACGAGCAGTACTTC. Translated, it gives CASSGGVSHPYEQYF.

The sample holds many counts of this clonotype. J is TRBJ2-2 and V is TRBV6-2 or TRBV6-3, with 8 bases that match TRBD2. The V gene's germline CDR1 is MNHEY and CDR2 SVGEGT. This CDR3 spans 15 amino acids. J lost 4 bases, V lost 6 bases, and 7 bases had no gene match. CDR3 sequence (DNA): TGTGCCAGCAGAGGACTAGCAGGGCCCACCGGGGAGCTGTTTTTT. It is translated as CASRGLAGPTGELFF.

V and J are TRBV5-6 and TRBJ2-1; tentative D call: TRBD1 (5 bases). The CDR3 length is 16 residues. V dropped 0 bases and J dropped 4 bases, with 14 bases sitting between them. Germline-derived CDR1 and CDR2 are SGHDT and YYEEEE. The CDR3 DNA follows: TGTGCCAGCAGCTTGGAAGGGGCTTCCAGGTACAATGAGCAGTTCTTC. Protein sequence: CASSLEGASRYNEQFF.

This rearrangement joins TRBV5-1 to TRBJ2-3, with D perhaps matching TRBD1 (6 bases). V was trimmed by 4 bases and J by 5 bases, leaving 20 bases between them. CDR1 SGHRS and CDR2 YFSETQ come from the germline V gene. This CDR3 region has 16 residues. The CDR3 spells CASSHTGNSEGDTQYF. Written as DNA, the CDR3 is TGCGCCAGCAGCCATACAGGGAATTCTGAAGGAGATACGCAGTATTTT.

CDR3 protein: CASSLGLGYSPLHF. The CDR3 DNA sequence: TGTGCCAGCAGCTTAGGACTCGGGTATTCACCCCTCCACTTT. V and J are TRBV7-2 and TRBJ1-6; D is unclear. The V gene's germline CDR1 is SGHTA and CDR2 FQGNSA. The CDR3 has 14 residues. V dropped 1 base and J dropped 8 bases, with 9 bases sitting between them.

The chain recombines TRBV6-6 with TRBJ1-2; 7 bases match TRBD1. The CDR3 is 16 residues long. J was trimmed by 4 bases and V by 0 bases; bases with no gene match: 8. Germline V gene data show CDR1 as MNHNY and CDR2 as SVGAGI (reference sequence). In DNA form, the CDR3 reads TGTGCCAGCAGTTACTCTCAACCGGGACAGAGCTATGGCTACACCTTC. This codes for CASSYSQPGQSYGYTF.

A few counts support this clonotype. The V gene is TRBV2, the J gene TRBJ2-6; a possible D gene is TRBD2 (6 bases). The CDR3 is made up of 16 amino acids. Germline CDR1 is SNHLY and CDR2 is FYNNEI. V was cut by 7 bases and J by 0 bases, with 13 bases left in between. This chain's CDR3 is CASTRLVRSGANVLTF. CDR3 nucleotide sequence: TGTGCCAGCACCCGACTAGTACGCTCTGGGGCCAACGTCCTGACTTTC.

The sample holds a few counts of this clonotype. The chain recombines TRBV7-2 with TRBJ1-5; possibly TRBD1 for D (6 bases). The CDR3 contains 17 residues. CDR1 is SGHTA, CDR2 FQGNSA, per germline. Trimming left V 1 base short and J 2 bases short, with 15 bases between. DNA for the CDR3: TGTGCCAGCAGCTTAGGGGGGCAGGGCCTAGGCAATCAGCCCCAGCATTTT. It specifies CASSLGGQGLGNQPQHF.

This clonotype was seen a handful of times. The chain combines TRBV12-3 or TRBV12-4 with TRBJ1-4; a possible D gene is TRBD1 (5 bases). The CDR3 has 14 amino acids. The germline V and J ends were trimmed by 3 bases and 14 bases, with 19 bases remaining between them. CDR3 sequence (DNA): TGTGCCAGCAGTTTCCAGGACACCTCGGGAGGGCTGTTTTTT. Residues: CASSFQDTSGGLFF.

The rearrangement uses TRBV27 and TRBJ1-6; TRBD1 matches 7 bases. The V segment lost 5 bases and the J segment 5 bases; nucleotides outside the gene matches: 15. The germline V gene encodes CDR1 MNHEY and CDR2 SMNVEV (reference sequence). The CDR3 has 18 residues. This CDR3 is CASSTTRDRAVNNSPLHF. The CDR3 DNA reads TGTGCCAGCAGTACGACCCGAGACAGGGCCGTGAATAATTCACCCCTCCACTTT.

This clonotype has more than one count but fewer than ten. The CDR3 DNA reads as TGCGCCAGCAGCTTGAGCGGGAGGGCTAATGAGCAGTTCTTC. This encodes CASSLSGRANEQFF. V is TRBV5-1 and J is TRBJ2-1, with 10 bases aligning to TRBD2. Germline CDR1 reads SGHRS; CDR2 reads YFSETQ. The CDR3 is 14 amino acids. The trim removed 1 base at V and 7 bases at J, leaving 2 bases unmatched.

This clonotype was detected many times. The chain couples TRBV6-5 to TRBJ2-7, with 8 bases identical to TRBD1. The CDR3 has 15 amino acids. Trimming at V came to 5 bases and at J to 2 bases, leaving 8 bases not matched to a gene. Germline lookup yields CDR1 MNHEY and CDR2 SVGAGI. Here the CDR3 reads CASSLETGATYEQYF. CDR3 nucleotide sequence: TGTGCCAGCAGTCTCGAGACAGGGGCAACCTACGAGCAGTACTTC.

This clonotype was found a few times. The genes are TRBV5-1 and TRBJ1-1, with D unresolved. Trimming cost V 4 bases and J 4 bases, with 17 bases left between them. This CDR3 comprises 15 residues. From germline, CDR1 is SGHRS and CDR2 YFSETQ. This CDR3 reads CASSPRVSEGTEAFF. The CDR3 coding sequence is TGCGCCAGCAGCCCCCGGGTCTCAGAGGGCACTGAAGCTTTCTTT.

This clonotype was observed a few times. The rearrangement uses TRBV5-4 and TRBJ2-7; tentative D call: TRBD2 (6 bases). The CDR3 totals 15 residues. Germline values: CDR1 SGHNT, CDR2 YYREEE (reference sequence). V was cut by 0 bases and J by 3 bases, with 13 bases left in between. CDR3 sequence: CASSLGGTGNYEQYF. CDR3 sequence (DNA): TGTGCCAGCAGCTTGGGTGGGACTGGGAACTACGAGCAGTACTTC. Full variable domain (remainder filled in from reference TRBV5-4 and TRBJ2-7): ETGVTQSPTHLIKTRGQQVTLRCSSQSGHNTVSWYQQALGQGPQFIFQYYREEENGRGNFPPRFSGLQFPNYSSELNVNALELDDSALYLCASSLGGTGNYEQYFGPGTRLTVT.

This clonotype has just a few counts. V is TRBV5-6 and J is TRBJ2-4; D is unresolved. Germline CDR1 reads SGHDT; CDR2 reads YYEEEE. V dropped 1 base and J dropped 0 bases, with 5 bases sitting between them. The CDR3 is made up of 14 amino acids. The CDR3 nucleotides are TGTGCCAGCAGCTTGTGGCTAGCCAAAAACATTCAGTACTTC. This codes for CASSLWLAKNIQYF. Drawing the rest from reference TRBV5-6 and TRBJ2-4, the complete variable domain is DAGVTQSPTHLIKTRGQQVTLRCSPKSGHDTVSWYQQALGQGPQFIFQYYEEEERQRGNFPDRFSGHQFPNYSSELNVNALLLGDSALYLCASSLWLAKNIQYFGAGTRLSVL.

The chain is built from TRBV29-1 and TRBJ2-1; 10 bases map to TRBD2. Germline V gives CDR1 SQVTM, CDR2 ANQGSEA. The CDR3 is 14 residues long. The V segment lost 3 bases and the J segment 6 bases; nucleotides outside the gene matches: 5. In DNA, the CDR3 is TGCAGCGTTGATCCTAGCGGGAGAGGCAATGAGCAGTTCTTC. Translated, it gives CSVDPSGRGNEQFF.

This clonotype has a handful of counts. The chain links TRBV7-8 to TRBJ2-7; 10 bases align to TRBD2. Germline CDR1 is SGHVS and CDR2 is FQNEAQ. The CDR3 loop spans 17 amino acids. V shed 1 base, J shed 4 bases, and the junction held 10 bases outside the gene matches. CDR3 DNA: TGTGCCAGCAGCTTAGTTAGGGGGCCTAGCGGGGGTTACGAGCAGTACTTC. As protein: CASSLVRGPSGGYEQYF.